This entry describes one TCR beta chain. The data were obtained in a study of control samples from healthy donors and cancer patients. Measured with immunoSEQ multiplex PCR; TCRdb has only the in-frame clones, and not every one. The table includes some 130,000 clones, approximately 90% detected once. CDR1 is SGHNT and CDR2 is YYREEE in the germline V gene (reference sequence). V trimming: 3 bases; J trimming: 2 bases; junction bases outside the gene matches: 5. This CDR3 is built from 15 residues. The sequencing input was blood. This clonotype originated in a man aged 35-49 years in good health. V usage is TRBV5-4 and J usage is TRBJ2-3; 8 bases are shared with TRBD1. CDR3 residues: CASSSRDRITDTQYF. As DNA, the CDR3 is TGTGCCAGCAGCTCCCGGGACAGGATCACAGATACGCAGTATTTT.